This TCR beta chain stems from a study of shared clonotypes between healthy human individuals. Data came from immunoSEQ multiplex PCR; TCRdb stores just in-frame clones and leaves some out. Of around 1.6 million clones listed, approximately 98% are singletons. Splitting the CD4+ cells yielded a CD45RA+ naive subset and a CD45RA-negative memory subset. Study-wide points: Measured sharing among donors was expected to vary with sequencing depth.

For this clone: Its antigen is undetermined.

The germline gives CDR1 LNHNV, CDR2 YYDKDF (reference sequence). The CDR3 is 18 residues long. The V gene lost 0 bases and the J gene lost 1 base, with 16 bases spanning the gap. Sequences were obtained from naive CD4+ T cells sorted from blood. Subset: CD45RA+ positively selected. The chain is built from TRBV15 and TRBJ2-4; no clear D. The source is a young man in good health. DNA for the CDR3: TGTGCCACCAGCAGAGATCCCCCAGGAAAAGGGGCCAAAAACATTCAGTACTTC. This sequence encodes CATSRDPPGKGAKNIQYF.